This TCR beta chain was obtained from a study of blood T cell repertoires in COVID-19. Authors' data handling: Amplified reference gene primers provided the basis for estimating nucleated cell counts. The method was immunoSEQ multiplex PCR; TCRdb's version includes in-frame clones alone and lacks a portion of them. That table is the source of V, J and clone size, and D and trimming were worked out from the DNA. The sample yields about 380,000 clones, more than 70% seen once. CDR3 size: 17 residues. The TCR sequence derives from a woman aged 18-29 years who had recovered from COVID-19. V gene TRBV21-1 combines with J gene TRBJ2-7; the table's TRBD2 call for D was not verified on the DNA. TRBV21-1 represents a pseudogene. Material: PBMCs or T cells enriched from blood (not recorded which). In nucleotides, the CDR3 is TGTGCCAGCAGCAAAGATTTGGAGCGGGGGGACTCCTACGAGCAGTACTTC. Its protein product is CASSKDLERGDSYEQYF.